A selection of T cell receptor beta chains follows, all from one sample in a study of T cells in Graves' hyperthyroidism and ophthalmopathy. TCRdb re-derived calls from the multiplex PCR reads in MiXCR, one entry per CDR3 protein. This sample yields about 600,000 distinct CDR3 sequences, of which about 15% are seen a single time; around 13% belongs to the top ten. The sample consisted of blood. The receptors were gathered from a woman in her 50s with Graves' ophthalmopathy. CDR3s include the opening cysteine and the closing phenylalanine or tryptophan. The D gene is left open where the match is weak. Size values are once, few and many counts, or a class for expanded clones, and some rows have none.

TRBV6-1	few	TRBJ1-6	TRBD1	TGTGCCAGCAGCCGGGACAGGGGCAATTCACCCCTCCACTTT	CASSRDRGNSPLHF
TRBV19	-	TRBJ1-1	TRBD1	TGTGCCAGTAGCGATAAAAACAGGGGGAACACTGAAGCTTTCTTT	CASSDKNRGNTEAFF
TRBV20-1	few	TRBJ2-1	TRBD2	TGCAGTGCTACGTGGACGGGAGGCCCCTACAATGAGCAGTTCTTC	CSATWTGGPYNEQFF
TRBV28	many	TRBJ2-1	TRBD1	TGTGCCAGCACCCTGACAGGGGGCCCCTCTTTCTCCTACAATGAGCAGTTCTTC	CASTLTGGPSFSYNEQFF
TRBV7-9	-	TRBJ1-3	-	TGTGCCAGCAGCCCCGCCACAGTGGGGACTGGAAACACCATATATTTT	CASSPATVGTGNTIYF
TRBV5-1	many	TRBJ2-7	-	TGCGCCAGCAGCTGGGGACAAGACTACGAGCAGTACTTC	CASSWGQDYEQYF
TRBV7-7	many	TRBJ2-2	TRBD2	TGTGCTAGCAGCCCAAGCGGGGAGGCCGGGGAGCTGTTTTTT	CASSPSGEAGELFF
TRBV11-2	many	TRBJ1-1	-	TGTGCCAGCAGCTTAAGGACAGACCTGAACACTGAAGCTTTCTTT	CASSLRTDLNTEAFF
TRBV13	many	TRBJ2-4	-	TGTGCCAGCAGCCCGGGAGACAGGGAAACTCACATTCAGTACTTC	CASSPGDRETHIQYF
TRBV28	many	TRBJ2-1	-	TGTGCCAGCAGTGGGGGGTCTTACAATGAGCAGTTCTTC	CASSGGSYNEQFF
TRBV6-2/TRBV6-3	-	TRBJ2-7	-	TGTGCCAGCAGTAATCGGGCGCTCCACTCCTACGAGCAGTACTTC	CASSNRALHSYEQYF
TRBV7-2	many	TRBJ2-5	TRBD2	TGTGCCAGCAGCTTAGATGGGGCTAGCGGGAGTTTGAAGACCCAGTACTTC	CASSLDGASGSLKTQYF
TRBV11-2	once	TRBJ2-1	TRBD2	TGTGCCAGCAGCACACTACTAGCGGGAGTAAATGAGCAGTTCTTC	CASSTLLAGVNEQFF
TRBV6-1	-	TRBJ2-1	TRBD1	TGTGCCAGCAGTCCGACAGGGTACTACAATGAGCAGTTCTTC	CASSPTGYYNEQFF
TRBV7-2	-	TRBJ2-7	-	TGTGCCAGCAGCCGGGCGCAGGTAAACGAGCAGTACTTC	CASSRAQVNEQYF
TRBV6-2/TRBV6-3	few	TRBJ2-3	TRBD1	TGTGCCAGCACGGGCAGGGGGAAATTTACAGATACGCAGTATTTT	CASTGRGKFTDTQYF
TRBV15	many	TRBJ1-1	-	TGTGCCACCAGCAGAGATCGAAAAGGTTTTGCTGAAGCTTTCTTT	CATSRDRKGFAEAFF
TRBV12-3/TRBV12-4	many	TRBJ2-1	TRBD2	TGTGCCAGCAGCACTCTGGGGGAGACTAGCGGGAGTTTTCCCAATGAGCAGTTCTTC	CASSTLGETSGSFPNEQFF
TRBV7-9	many	TRBJ2-5	TRBD1	TGTGCCAGCAGAGAACCGGGACAGGGAATGGAGACCCAGTACTTC	CASREPGQGMETQYF
TRBV18	-	TRBJ2-2	-	TGTGCCAGCTCACCAGGGGCCTCCACCGGGGAGCTGTTTTTT	CASSPGASTGELFF
TRBV2	many	TRBJ2-7	-	TGTGCCAGCAGCGCTGACTACGAGCAGTACTTC	CASSADYEQYF
TRBV27	-	TRBJ2-5	-	TGTGCCAGCAGTCCAGAACCGGGATCCCAAGAGACCCAGTACTTC	CASSPEPGSQETQYF